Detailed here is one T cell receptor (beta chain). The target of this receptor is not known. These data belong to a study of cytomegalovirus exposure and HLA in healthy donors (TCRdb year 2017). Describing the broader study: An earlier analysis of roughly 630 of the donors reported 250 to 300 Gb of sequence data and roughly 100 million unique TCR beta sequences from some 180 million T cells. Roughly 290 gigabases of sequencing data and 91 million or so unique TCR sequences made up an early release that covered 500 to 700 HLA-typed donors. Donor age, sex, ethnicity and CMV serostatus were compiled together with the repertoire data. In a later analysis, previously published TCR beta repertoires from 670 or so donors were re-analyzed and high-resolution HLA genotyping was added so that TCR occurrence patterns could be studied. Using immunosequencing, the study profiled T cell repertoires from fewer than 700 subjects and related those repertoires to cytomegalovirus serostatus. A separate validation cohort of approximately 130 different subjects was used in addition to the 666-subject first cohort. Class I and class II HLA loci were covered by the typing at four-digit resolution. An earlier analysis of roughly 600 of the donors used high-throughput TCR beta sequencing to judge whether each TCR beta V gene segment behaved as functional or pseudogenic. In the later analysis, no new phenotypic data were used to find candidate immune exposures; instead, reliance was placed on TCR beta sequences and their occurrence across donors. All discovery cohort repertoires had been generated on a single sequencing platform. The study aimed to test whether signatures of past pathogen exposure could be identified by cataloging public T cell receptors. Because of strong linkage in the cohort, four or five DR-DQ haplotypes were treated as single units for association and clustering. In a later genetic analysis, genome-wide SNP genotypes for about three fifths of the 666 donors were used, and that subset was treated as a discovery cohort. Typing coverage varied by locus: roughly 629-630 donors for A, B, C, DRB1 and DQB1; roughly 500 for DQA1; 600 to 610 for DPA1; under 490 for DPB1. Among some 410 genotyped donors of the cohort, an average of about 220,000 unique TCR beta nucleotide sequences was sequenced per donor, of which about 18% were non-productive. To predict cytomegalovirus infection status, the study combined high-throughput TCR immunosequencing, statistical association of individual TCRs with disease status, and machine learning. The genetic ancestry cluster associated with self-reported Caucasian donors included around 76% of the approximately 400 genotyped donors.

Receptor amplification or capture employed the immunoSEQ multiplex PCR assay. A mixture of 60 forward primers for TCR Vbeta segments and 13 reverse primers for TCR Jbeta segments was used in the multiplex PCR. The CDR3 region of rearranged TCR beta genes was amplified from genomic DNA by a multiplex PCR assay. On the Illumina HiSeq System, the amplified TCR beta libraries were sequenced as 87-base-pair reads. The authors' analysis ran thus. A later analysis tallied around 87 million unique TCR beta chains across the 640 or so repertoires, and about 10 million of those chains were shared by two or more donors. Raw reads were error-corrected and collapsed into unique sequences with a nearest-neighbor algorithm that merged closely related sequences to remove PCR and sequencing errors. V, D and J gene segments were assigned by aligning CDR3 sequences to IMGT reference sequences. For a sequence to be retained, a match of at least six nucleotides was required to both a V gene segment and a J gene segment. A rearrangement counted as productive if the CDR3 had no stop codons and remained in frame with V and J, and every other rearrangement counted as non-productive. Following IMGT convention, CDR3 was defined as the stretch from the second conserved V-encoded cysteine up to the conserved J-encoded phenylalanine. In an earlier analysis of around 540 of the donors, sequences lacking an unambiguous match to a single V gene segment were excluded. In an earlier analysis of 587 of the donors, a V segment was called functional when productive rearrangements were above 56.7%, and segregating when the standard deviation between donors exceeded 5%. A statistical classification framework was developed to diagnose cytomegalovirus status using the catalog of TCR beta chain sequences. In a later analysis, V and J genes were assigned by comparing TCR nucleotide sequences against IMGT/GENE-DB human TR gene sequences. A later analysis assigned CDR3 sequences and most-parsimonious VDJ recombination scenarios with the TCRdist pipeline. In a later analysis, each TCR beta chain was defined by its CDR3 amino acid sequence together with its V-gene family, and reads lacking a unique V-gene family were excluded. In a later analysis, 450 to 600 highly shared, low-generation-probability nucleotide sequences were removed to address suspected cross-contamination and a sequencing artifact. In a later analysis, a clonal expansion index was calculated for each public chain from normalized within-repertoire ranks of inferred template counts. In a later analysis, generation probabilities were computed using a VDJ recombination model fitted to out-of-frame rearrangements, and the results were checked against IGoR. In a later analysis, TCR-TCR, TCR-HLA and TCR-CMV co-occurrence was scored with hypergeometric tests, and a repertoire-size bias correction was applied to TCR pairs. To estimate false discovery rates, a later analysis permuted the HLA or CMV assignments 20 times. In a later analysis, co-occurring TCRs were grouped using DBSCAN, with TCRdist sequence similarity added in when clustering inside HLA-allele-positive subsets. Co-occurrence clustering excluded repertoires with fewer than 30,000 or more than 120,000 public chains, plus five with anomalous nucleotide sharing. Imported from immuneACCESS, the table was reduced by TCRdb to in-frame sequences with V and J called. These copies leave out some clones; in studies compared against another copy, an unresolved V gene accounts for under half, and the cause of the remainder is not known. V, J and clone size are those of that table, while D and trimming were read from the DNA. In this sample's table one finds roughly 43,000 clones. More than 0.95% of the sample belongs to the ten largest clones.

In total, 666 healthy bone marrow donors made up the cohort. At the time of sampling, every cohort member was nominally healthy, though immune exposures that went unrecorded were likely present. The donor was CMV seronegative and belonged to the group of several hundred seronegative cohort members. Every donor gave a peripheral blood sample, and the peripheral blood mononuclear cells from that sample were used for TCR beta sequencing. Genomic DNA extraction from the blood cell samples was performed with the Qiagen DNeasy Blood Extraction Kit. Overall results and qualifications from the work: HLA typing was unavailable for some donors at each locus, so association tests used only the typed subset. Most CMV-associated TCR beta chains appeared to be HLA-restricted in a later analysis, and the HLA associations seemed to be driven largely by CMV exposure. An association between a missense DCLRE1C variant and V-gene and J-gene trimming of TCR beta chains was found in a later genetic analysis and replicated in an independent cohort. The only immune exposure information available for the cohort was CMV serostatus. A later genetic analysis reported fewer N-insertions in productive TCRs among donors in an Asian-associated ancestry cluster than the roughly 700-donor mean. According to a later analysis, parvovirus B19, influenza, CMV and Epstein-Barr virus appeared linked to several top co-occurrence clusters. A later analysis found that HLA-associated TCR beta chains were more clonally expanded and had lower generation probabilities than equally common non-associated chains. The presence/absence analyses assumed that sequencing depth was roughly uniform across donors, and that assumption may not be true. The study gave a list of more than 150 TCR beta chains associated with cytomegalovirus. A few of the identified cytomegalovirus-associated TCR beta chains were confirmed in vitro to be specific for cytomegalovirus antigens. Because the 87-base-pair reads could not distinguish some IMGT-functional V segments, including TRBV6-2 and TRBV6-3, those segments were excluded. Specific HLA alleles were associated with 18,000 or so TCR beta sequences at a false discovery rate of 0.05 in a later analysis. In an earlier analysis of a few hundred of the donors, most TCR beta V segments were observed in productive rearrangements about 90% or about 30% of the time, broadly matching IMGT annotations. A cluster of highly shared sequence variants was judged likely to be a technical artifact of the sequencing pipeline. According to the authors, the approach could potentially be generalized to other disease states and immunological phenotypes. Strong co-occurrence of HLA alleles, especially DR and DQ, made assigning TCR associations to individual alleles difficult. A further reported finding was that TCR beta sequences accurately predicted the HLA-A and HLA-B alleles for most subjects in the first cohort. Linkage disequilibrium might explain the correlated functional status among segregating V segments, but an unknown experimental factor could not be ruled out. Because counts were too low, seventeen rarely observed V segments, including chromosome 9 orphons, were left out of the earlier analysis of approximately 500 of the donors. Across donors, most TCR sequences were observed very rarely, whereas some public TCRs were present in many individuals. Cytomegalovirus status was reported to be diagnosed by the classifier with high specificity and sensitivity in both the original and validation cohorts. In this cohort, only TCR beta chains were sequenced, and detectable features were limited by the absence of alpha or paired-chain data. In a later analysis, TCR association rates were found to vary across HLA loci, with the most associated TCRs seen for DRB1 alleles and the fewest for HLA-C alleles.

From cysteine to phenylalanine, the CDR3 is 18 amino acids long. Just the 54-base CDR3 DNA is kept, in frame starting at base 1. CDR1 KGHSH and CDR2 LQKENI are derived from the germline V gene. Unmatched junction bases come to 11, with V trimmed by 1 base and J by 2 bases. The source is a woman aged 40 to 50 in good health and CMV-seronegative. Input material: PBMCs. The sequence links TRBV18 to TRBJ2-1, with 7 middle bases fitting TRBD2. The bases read TGTGCCAGCTCACCACGACAGATGGGGGGAGGGCCCTACAATGAGCAGTTCTTC. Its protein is CASSPRQMGGGPYNEQFF.